This entry is about one T cell receptor beta chain. Between the trimmed V and J ends, which lost 4 bases and 2 bases, there was a span of 8 bases. The CDR3 covers 13 residues. Germline CDR1 GTSNPN, CDR2 SVGIG (reference sequence). In the original workflow: Cell counts per sample came from amplifying reference gene primers. Produced via immunoSEQ multiplex PCR; TCRdb's table is partial and in-frame only. V, J and clone size are those of that table, while D and trimming were read from the DNA. The data hold about 360,000 clones, with roughly 90% observed a single time. Participants had their cohort set by participant-reported clinical history. The entry originates in a study of blood T cell repertoires in COVID-19. Study background: Researchers got acute and convalescent COVID-19 samples from the United States, Italy and Spain.

The origin of this receptor is a woman between 40 and 55 years old with acute COVID-19. This chain joins TRBV30 and TRBJ1-4, with no clear D. Sequencing was done on a sample of PBMCs or T cells enriched from blood (not recorded which). CDR3 sequence reads: CAWTGTTNEKLFF. CDR3 DNA: TGTGCCTGGACAGGTACTACTAATGAAAAACTGTTTTTT.